The 4 T cell receptor beta chains in this list originate from one sample, sequenced in a study of blood T cell repertoires in COVID-19. Produced via immunoSEQ multiplex PCR; TCRdb's table is partial and in-frame only. Seen here are around 24,000 clones, about nine tenths observed once, and the top ten hold approximately 31%. The specimen was peripheral blood. The receptors stem from an older woman with active COVID-19.

This clone occurred once. V usage is TRBV29-1 and J usage is TRBJ1-1, with D possibly TRBD1 on 5 matching bases. The CDR3 is 11 amino acids. Germline assignment: CDR1 SQVTM and CDR2 ANQGSEA. V dropped 3 bases and J dropped 8 bases, with 10 bases sitting between them. Here the CDR3 DNA reads TGCAGCGTTGATGGGGCGCCAGAAGCTTTCTTT. Protein product: CSVDGAPEAFF. Drawing the rest from reference TRBV29-1 and TRBJ1-1, the complete variable domain is SAVISQKPSRDICQRGTSLTIQCQVDSQVTMMFWYRQQPGQSLTLIATANQGSEATYESGFVIDKFPISRPNLTFSTLTVSNMSPEDSSIYLCSVDGAPEAFFGQGTRLTVV.

The V gene is TRBV28, the J gene TRBJ1-2, with D possibly matching TRBD1 (5 bases). The V end lost 4 bases, the J end lost 5 bases, and 11 bases lay between the germline ends. This CDR3 is built from 13 residues. Germline loops: CDR1 MDHEN, CDR2 SYDVKM. CDR3 DNA: TGTGCCAGCAGTTCTCCAGGGCCTTATGGCTACACCTTC. As protein: CASSSPGPYGYTF.

This clone was recorded only once. J is TRBJ2-1 and V is TRBV3-1 (or the pseudogene TRBV3-2), with 9 bases aligning to TRBD2. Germline loops: CDR1 LGHDT, CDR2 YNNKEL (reference sequence). The trim removed 4 bases at V and 8 bases at J, leaving 6 bases unmatched. There are 14 residues in the CDR3. The CDR3 region has the DNA TGTGCCAGCAGCCTCTCTAGCGGGGTTTATGAGCAGTTCTTC. Encoded protein: CASSLSSGVYEQFF.

This chain joins TRBV7-8 and TRBJ2-7; D is perhaps TRBD2 (6 bases). The germline V and J ends were trimmed by 6 bases and 2 bases, with 14 bases remaining between them. Per the germline V gene, CDR1 is SGHVS and CDR2 is FQNEAQ. The CDR3 totals 14 residues. The CDR3 spells CASRVLGLAYEQYF. CDR3 nucleotides: TGTGCCAGCAGGGTGCTGGGACTGGCCTACGAGCAGTACTTC.